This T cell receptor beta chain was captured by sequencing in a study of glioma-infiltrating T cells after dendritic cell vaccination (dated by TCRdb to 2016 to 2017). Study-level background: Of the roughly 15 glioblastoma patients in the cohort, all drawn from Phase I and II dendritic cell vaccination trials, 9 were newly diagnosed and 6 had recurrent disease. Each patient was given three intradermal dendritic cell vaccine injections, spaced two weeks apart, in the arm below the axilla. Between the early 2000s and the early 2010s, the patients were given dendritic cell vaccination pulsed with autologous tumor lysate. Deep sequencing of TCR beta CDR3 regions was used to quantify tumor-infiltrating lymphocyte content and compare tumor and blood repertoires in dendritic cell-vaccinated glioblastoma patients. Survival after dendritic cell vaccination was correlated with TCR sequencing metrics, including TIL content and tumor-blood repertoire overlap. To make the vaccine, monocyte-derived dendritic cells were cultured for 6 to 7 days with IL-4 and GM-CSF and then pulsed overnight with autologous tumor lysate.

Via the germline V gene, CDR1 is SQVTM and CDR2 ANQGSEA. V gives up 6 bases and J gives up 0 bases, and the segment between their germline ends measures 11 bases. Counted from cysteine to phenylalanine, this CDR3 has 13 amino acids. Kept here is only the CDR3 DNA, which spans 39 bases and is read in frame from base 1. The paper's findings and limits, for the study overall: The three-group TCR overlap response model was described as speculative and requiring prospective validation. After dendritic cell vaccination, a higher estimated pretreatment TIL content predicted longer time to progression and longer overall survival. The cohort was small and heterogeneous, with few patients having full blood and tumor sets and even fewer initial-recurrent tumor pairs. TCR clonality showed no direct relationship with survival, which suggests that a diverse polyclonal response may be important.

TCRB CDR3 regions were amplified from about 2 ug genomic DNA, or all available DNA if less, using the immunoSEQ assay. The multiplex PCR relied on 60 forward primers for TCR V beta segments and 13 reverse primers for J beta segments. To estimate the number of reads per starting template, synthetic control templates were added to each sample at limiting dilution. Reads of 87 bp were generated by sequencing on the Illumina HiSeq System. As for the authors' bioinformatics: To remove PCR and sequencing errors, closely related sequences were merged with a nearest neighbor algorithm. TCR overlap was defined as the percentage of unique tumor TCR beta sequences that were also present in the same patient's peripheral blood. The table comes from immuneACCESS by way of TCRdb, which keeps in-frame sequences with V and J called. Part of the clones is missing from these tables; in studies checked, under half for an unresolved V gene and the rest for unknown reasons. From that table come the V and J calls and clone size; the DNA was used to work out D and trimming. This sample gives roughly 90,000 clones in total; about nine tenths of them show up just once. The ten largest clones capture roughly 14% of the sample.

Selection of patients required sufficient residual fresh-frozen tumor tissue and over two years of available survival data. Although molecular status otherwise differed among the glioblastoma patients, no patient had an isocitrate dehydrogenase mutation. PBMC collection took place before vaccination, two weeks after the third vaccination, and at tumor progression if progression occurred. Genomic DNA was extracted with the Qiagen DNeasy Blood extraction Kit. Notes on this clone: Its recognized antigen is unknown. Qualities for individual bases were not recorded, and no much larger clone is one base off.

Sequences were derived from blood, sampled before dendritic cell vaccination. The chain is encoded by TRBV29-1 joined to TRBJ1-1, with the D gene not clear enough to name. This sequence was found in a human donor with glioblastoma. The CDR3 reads CSVSRLLNTEAFF. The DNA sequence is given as TGCAGCGTCTCTAGACTCTTGAACACTGAAGCTTTCTTT.